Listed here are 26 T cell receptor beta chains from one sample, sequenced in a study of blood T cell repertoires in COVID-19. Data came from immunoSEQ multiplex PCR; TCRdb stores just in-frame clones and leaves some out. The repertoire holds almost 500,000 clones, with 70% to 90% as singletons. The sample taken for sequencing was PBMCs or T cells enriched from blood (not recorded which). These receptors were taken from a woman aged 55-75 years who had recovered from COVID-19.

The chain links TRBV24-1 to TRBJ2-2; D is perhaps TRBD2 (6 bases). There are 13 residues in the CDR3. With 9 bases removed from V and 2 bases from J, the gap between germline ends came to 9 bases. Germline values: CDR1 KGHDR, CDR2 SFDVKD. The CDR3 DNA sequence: TGTGCCACCCGGGACTTCAACACCGGGGAGCTGTTTTTT. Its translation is CATRDFNTGELFF.

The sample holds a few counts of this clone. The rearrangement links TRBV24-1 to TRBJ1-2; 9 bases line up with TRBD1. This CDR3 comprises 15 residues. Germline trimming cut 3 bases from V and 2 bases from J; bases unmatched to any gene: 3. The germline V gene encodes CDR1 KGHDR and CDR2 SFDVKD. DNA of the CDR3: TGTGCCACCAGTGATGCGACAGGGGGGAACTATGGCTACACCTTC. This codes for CATSDATGGNYGYTF.

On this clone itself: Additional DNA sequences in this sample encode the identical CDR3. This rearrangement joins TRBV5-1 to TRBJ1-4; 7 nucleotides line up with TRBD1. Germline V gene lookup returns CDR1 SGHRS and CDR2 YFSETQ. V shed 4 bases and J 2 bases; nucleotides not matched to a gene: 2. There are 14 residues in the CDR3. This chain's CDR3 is CASSLQGTNEKLFF. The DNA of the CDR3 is TGCGCCAGCAGCCTACAGGGGACTAATGAAAAACTGTTTTTT.

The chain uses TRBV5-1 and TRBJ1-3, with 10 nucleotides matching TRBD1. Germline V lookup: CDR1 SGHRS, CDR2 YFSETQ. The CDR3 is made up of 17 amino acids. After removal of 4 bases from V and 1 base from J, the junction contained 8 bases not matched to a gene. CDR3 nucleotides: TGCGCCAGCAGCCCCACCGGGACAGGGGATTCTGGAAACACCATATATTTT. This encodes CASSPTGTGDSGNTIYF.

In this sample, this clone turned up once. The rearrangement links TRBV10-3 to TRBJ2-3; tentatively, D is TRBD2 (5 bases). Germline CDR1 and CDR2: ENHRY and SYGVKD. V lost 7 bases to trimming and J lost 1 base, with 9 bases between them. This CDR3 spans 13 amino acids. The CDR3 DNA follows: TGTGCCATCACCGACGGGGGCACAGATACGCAGTATTTT. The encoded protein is CAITDGGTDTQYF.

CDR3 amino acids: CASSLDRVEETQYF. DNA of the CDR3: TGTGCCAGCAGCCTCGACAGGGTCGAAGAGACCCAGTACTTC. V usage is TRBV5-6 and J usage is TRBJ2-5; 7 nucleotides match TRBD1. CDR3 length: 14 amino acids. CDR1 and CDR2 from the germline V gene are SGHDT and YYEEEE. The trim removed 4 bases at V and 3 bases at J, leaving 6 bases unmatched. Complete variable domain (other parts from reference TRBV5-6 and TRBJ2-5): DAGVTQSPTHLIKTRGQQVTLRCSPKSGHDTVSWYQQALGQGPQFIFQYYEEEERQRGNFPDRFSGHQFPNYSSELNVNALLLGDSALYLCASSLDRVEETQYFGPGTRLLVL.

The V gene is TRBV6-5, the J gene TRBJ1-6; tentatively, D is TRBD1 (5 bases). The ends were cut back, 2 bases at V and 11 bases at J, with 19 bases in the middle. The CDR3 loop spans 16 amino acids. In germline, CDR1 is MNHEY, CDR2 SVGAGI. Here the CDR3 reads CASSYQPGLGGAPLHF. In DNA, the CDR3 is TGTGCCAGCAGTTACCAACCGGGCCTGGGAGGGGCACCCCTCCACTTT.

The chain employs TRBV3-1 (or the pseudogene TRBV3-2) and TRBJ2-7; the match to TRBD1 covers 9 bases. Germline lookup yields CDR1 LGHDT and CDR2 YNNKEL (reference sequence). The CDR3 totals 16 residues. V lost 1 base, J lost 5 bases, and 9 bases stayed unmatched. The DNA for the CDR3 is TGTGCCAGCAGCCAAGCTTTGGGACAGGGTAACAACGAGCAGTACTTC. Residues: CASSQALGQGNNEQYF.

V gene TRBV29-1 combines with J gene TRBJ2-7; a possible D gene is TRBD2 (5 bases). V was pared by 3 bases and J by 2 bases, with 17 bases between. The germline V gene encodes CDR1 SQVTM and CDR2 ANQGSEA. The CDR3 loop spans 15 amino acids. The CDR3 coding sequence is TGCAGCGTTGACGAAACAGCACTAGTCCCCTACGAGCAGTACTTC. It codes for CSVDETALVPYEQYF.

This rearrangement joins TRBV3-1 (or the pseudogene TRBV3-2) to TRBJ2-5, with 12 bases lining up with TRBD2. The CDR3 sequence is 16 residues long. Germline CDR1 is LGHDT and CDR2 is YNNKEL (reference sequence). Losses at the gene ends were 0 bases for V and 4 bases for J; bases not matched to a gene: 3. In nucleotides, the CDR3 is TGTGCCAGCAGCCAAGACCTAGCGGGGGGGCTAGAGACCCAGTACTTC. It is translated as CASSQDLAGGLETQYF.

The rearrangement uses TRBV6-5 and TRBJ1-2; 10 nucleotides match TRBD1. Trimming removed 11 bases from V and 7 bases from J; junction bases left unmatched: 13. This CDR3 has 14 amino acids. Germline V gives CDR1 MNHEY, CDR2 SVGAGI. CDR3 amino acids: CALRRTGGNIGYTF. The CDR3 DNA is TGTGCCTTACGTCGGACAGGGGGTAATATTGGCTACACCTTC.

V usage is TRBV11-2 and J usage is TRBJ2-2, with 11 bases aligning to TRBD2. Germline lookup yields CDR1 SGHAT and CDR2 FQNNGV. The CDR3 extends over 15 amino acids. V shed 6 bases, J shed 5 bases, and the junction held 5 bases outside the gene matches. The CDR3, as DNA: TGTGCCAGCAGTCTCCCTAGCGGGGGGACCGGGGAGCTGTTTTTT. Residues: CASSLPSGGTGELFF.

The DNA of the CDR3 is TGCGCCAGCAGCTTAGGGACTAGCGGCGCTATTAATGAGCAGTTCTTC. It specifies CASSLGTSGAINEQFF. The chain links TRBV5-1 to TRBJ2-1; 11 bases are shared with TRBD2. The CDR3 length is 16 residues. CDR1 is SGHRS and CDR2 is YFSETQ in the germline V gene. Germline trimming cut 2 bases from V and 7 bases from J; bases unmatched to any gene: 8.

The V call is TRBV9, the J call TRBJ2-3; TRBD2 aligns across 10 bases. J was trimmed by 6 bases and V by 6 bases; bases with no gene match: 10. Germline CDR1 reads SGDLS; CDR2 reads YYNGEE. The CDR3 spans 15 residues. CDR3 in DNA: TGTGCCAGCAACCGGATAGCGGGGGGAGAGGATACGCAGTATTTT. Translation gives CASNRIAGGEDTQYF.

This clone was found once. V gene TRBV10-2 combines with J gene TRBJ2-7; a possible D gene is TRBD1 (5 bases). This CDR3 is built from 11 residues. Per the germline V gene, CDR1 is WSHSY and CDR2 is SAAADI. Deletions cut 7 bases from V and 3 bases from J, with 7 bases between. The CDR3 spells CASIQGYEQYF. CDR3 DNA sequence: TGCGCCAGCATCCAGGGCTACGAGCAGTACTTC.

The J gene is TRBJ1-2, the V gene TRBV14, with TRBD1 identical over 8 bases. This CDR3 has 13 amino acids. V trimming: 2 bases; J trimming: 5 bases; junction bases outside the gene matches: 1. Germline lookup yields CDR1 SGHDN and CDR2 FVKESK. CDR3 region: CASSQQGAYGYTF. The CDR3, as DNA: TGTGCCAGCAGCCAACAGGGGGCTTATGGCTACACCTTC. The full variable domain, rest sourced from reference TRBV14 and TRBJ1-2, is EAGVTQFPSHSVIEKGQTVTLRCDPISGHDNLYWYRRVMGKEIKFLLHFVKESKQDESGMPNNRFLAERTGGTYSTLKVQPAELEDSGVYFCASSQQGAYGYTFGSGTRLTVV.

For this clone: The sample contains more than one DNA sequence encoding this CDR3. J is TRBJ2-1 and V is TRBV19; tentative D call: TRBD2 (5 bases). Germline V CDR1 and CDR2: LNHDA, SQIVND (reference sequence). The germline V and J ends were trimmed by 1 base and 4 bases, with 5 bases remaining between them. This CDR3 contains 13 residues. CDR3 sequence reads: CASSIAGYNEQFF. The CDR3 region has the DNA TGTGCCAGTAGTATAGCGGGGTACAATGAGCAGTTCTTC.

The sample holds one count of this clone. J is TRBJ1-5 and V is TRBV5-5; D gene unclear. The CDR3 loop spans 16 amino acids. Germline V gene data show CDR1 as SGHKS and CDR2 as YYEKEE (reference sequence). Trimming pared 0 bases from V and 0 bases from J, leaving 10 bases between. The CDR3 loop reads CASSLGIASSNQPQHF. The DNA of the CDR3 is TGTGCCAGCAGCTTGGGGATAGCCAGTAGCAATCAGCCCCAGCATTTT.

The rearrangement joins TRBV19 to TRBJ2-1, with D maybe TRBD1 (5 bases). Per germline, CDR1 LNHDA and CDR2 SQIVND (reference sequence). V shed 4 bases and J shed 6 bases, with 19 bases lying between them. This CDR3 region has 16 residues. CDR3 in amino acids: CASSTMDPGMGNEQFF. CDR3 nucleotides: TGTGCCAGTAGTACCATGGATCCAGGGATGGGCAATGAGCAGTTCTTC.

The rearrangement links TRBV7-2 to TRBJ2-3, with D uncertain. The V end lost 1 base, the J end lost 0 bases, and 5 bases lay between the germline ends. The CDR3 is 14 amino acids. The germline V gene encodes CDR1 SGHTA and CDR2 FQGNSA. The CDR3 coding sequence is TGTGCCAGCAGCTTAGGAGTAAGCACAGATACGCAGTATTTT. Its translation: CASSLGVSTDTQYF.

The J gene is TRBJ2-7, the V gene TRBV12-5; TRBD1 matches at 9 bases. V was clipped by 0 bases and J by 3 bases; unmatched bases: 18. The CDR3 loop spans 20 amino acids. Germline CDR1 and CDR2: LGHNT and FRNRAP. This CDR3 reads CASGLVTATPGTGPNYEQYF. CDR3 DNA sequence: TGTGCTAGTGGTTTGGTAACGGCGACCCCCGGGACAGGGCCAAACTACGAGCAGTACTTC. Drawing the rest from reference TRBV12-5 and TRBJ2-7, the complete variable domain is DARVTQTPRHKVTEMGQEVTMRCQPILGHNTVFWYRQTMMQGLELLAYFRNRAPLDDSGMPKDRFSAEMPDATLATLKIQPSEPRDSAVYFCASGLVTATPGTGPNYEQYFGPGTRLTVT.

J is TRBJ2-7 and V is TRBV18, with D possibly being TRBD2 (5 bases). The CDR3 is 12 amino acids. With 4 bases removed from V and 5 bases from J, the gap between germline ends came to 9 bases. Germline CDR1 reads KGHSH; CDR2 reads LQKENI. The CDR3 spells CASSLNGDEQYV. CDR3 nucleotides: TGTGCCAGCTCACTGAACGGGGACGAGCAGTACGTC.

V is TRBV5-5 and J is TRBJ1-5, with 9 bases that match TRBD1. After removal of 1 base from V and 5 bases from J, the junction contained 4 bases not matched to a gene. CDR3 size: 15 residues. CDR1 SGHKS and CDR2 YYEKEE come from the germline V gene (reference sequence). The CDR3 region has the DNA TGTGCCAGCAGCTTGACAGGGGGCGCGGATCAGCCCCAGCATTTT. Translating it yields CASSLTGGADQPQHF.

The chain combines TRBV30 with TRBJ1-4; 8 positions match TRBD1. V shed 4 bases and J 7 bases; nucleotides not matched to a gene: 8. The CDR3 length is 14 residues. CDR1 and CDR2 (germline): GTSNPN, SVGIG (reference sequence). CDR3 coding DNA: TGTGCCTGGACCAAGCAGGGGGCAATTGAAAAACTGTTTTTT. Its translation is CAWTKQGAIEKLFF.

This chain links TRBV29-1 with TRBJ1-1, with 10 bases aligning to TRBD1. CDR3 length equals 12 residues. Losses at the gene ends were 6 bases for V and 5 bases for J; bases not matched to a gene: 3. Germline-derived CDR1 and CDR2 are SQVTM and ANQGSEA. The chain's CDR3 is CSVGTGATEAFF. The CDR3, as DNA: TGCAGCGTCGGGACAGGGGCGACTGAAGCTTTCTTT. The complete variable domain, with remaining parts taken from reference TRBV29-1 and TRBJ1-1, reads SAVISQKPSRDICQRGTSLTIQCQVDSQVTMMFWYRQQPGQSLTLIATANQGSEATYESGFVIDKFPISRPNLTFSTLTVSNMSPEDSSIYLCSVGTGATEAFFGQGTRLTVV.

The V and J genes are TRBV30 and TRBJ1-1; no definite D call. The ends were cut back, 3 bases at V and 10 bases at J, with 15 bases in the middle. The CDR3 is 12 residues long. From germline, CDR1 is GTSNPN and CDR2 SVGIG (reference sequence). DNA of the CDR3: TGTGCCTGGAGGGCGGGGTCCGGGGTAGCTTTCTTT. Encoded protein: CAWRAGSGVAFF.